The text below deals with one TCR beta chain. This sample is drawn from a study of OX40 agonist ivuxolimab in advanced cancers. Study overall: Averaging about 60 years in age, with a range of about 20 to 90, the cohort was approximately 84% male.

Germline loops: CDR1 SGHNT, CDR2 YENEEA. Trimming removed 6 bases at V and 4 bases at J, with 12 bases between. The CDR3 sequence is 13 residues long. Libraries were prepared by immunoSEQ multiplex PCR; TCRdb keeps only in-frame clonotypes and omits some of them. The repertoire has roughly 80,000 clones, more than 70% of them found once; the top ten carry roughly 2.1%. The receptor's source is an adult with an advanced solid tumor such as melanoma, head and neck, liver or kidney cancer. The chain recombines TRBV11-3 with TRBJ1-2, with D tentatively TRBD1 (5 bases). Material: CD4+ or CD8+ T cells sorted from blood, obtained in a trial of the OX40 agonist ivuxolimab. CDR3 protein: CASRDQGTYGYTF. In DNA, the CDR3 is TGTGCCAGCAGAGATCAGGGAACCTATGGCTACACCTTC.